The following is a T cell receptor beta chain sequence with its context. These data originate in a study of blood T cell repertoires in COVID-19. Study-level background: Sites across the United States, Italy and Spain contributed samples from acute and convalescent COVID-19. Sources were T cells, B-cell-depleted T cells, or PBMCs; the material itself was cDNA or gDNA.

While infection was still active, Seattle patients were enrolled and then followed longitudinally. V dropped 7 bases and J dropped 2 bases, with 18 bases sitting between them. This CDR3 has 16 residues. Germline-derived CDR1 and CDR2 are LGHDT and YNNKEL (reference sequence). Study processing details: Estimates of nucleated cell counts were drawn from the amplification of reference gene primers. The method was immunoSEQ multiplex PCR; TCRdb's version includes in-frame clones alone and lacks a portion of them. V and J calls and clone size are copied from that table; D and trimming were computed from the DNA. The sample yields 99,000 or so clones, about 86% seen once.

The sequence was collected from a man aged 45-65 years with COVID-19, enrolled during active disease. V is TRBV3-1 (or the pseudogene TRBV3-2) and J is TRBJ1-3; D might be TRBD1 (6 bases). Input material: peripheral blood. CDR3 residues: CASTRGPLGTGNTIYF. CDR3 nucleotides: TGTGCCAGCACCAGGGGCCCTCTAGGAACTGGAAACACCATATATTTT.